One sample yielded the 8 T cell receptor beta chains listed below, sequenced in a study of blood T cell repertoires in COVID-19 (dated by TCRdb to 2018 to 2020). The library was made by the immunoSEQ multiplex PCR assay. TCRdb's version of the immuneACCESS table is confined to in-frame rearrangements and falls short of the full clone set. An unresolved V gene accounts for under half of the shortfall where checked; the remainder is of unknown origin. This sample has fewer than 250,000 clones in its table, and 83% of those were observed once. Roughly 2.6% of the sample is held by the ten biggest clonotypes. Sequenced: peripheral blood. These receptors were obtained from a woman aged 40 to 49 with active or convalescent COVID-19.

The J gene is TRBJ1-4, the V gene TRBV3-1 (or the pseudogene TRBV3-2), with D unclear. The V gene lost 0 bases and the J gene lost 0 bases, with 14 bases spanning the gap. Germline loops: CDR1 LGHDT, CDR2 YNNKEL (reference sequence). CDR3 length equals 18 residues. CDR3: CASSQDSGRGPTNEKLFF. CDR3 DNA sequence: TGTGCCAGCAGCCAAGACTCGGGTAGAGGGCCAACTAATGAAAAACTGTTTTTT.

V and J are TRBV19 and TRBJ1-3; 10 bases are a match to TRBD1. V lost 9 bases and J lost 1; bases outside the gene matches: 18. The length of the CDR3 is 19 residues. From germline, CDR1 is LNHDA and CDR2 SQIVND (reference sequence). The CDR3 loop is CASRQGAFYTVRSGNTIYF. DNA for the CDR3: TGTGCCAGCCGACAGGGGGCTTTCTATACTGTACGTTCTGGAAACACCATATATTTT.

The V gene is TRBV6-4, the J gene TRBJ2-5; perhaps TRBD1 as D (6 bases). Germline-derived CDR1 and CDR2 are MRHNA and SNTAGT. V dropped 4 bases and J dropped 1 base, with 13 bases sitting between them. The CDR3 is 15 residues long. The CDR3 here is CASSVDLGGQETQYF. The CDR3 nucleotides read TGTGCCAGCAGTGTCGACCTAGGGGGCCAAGAGACCCAGTACTTC.

The gene calls are TRBV5-4 and TRBJ2-2; 10 positions agree with TRBD1. The CDR3 totals 15 residues. J was trimmed by 4 bases and V by 2 bases; bases with no gene match: 2. The germline V gene encodes CDR1 SGHNT and CDR2 YYREEE (reference sequence). The CDR3 DNA follows: TGTGCCAGCAGCTTAGACAGGGGGCCCACCGGGGAGCTGTTTTTT. It encodes CASSLDRGPTGELFF. Together with reference TRBV5-4 and TRBJ2-2, the CDR3 gives the full variable domain: ETGVTQSPTHLIKTRGQQVTLRCSSQSGHNTVSWYQQALGQGPQFIFQYYREEENGRGNFPPRFSGLQFPNYSSELNVNALELDDSALYLCASSLDRGPTGELFFGEGSRLTVL.

The rearrangement joins TRBV11-3 to TRBJ2-1; 8 bases match TRBD1. The CDR3 has 17 amino acids. The V segment lost 5 bases and the J segment 0 bases; nucleotides outside the gene matches: 9. The germline V gene encodes CDR1 SGHNT and CDR2 YENEEA. In nucleotides, the CDR3 is TGTGCCAGCAGCCTACGGACAGGGACCAGCTCCTACAATGAGCAGTTCTTC. This translates into CASSLRTGTSSYNEQFF.

The chain combines TRBV24-1 with TRBJ2-2; 7 nucleotides line up with TRBD1. Germline assignment: CDR1 KGHDR and CDR2 SFDVKD. CDR3 length: 16 residues. J gave up 5 bases and V 0 bases, and 5 bases lay outside the gene matches. The CDR3 nucleotides are TGTGCCACCAGTGATTTGGCAGGGGGTTTGACCGGGGAGCTGTTTTTT. Its translation is CATSDLAGGLTGELFF.

The CDR3 nucleotides are TGTGCCAGCAGACAGGGGGCTGGAGATACGCAGTATTTT. It encodes CASRQGAGDTQYF. The chain is built from TRBV25-1 and TRBJ2-3; 9 bases fit TRBD1. The junction had 3 bases not matched to a gene; V was cut back by 6 bases and J by 5 bases. The CDR3 extends over 13 amino acids. Per the germline V gene, CDR1 is MGHDK and CDR2 is SYGVNS.

The chain has TRBV2 and TRBJ1-1; D is ambiguous. The CDR3 spans 11 residues. Trimming took 4 bases from V and 3 from J, leaving 3 bases between them. Germline CDR1 is SNHLY and CDR2 is FYNNEI. For the CDR3, the DNA is TGTGCCAGCAGTGTAGACACTGAAGCTTTCTTT. It is translated as CASSVDTEAFF.